This T cell receptor beta chain was identified in a study of shared T cell receptors in the human thymus. This CDR3 is 15 amino acids long. CDR1 is MNHNS, CDR2 SASEGT, per germline. V dropped 1 base and J dropped 3 bases, with 12 bases sitting between them. Measured with immunoSEQ multiplex PCR; TCRdb has only the in-frame clones, and not every one. This sample has roughly 710,000 clones; 80% to 90% occur once, and the top ten carry 0.008% to 0.011%. The same sample was also used in a study of human thymus T cells. That work states: Infants, healthy and Finnish, who were having corrective surgery for congenital heart defects served as donors. Corrective heart surgery yielded the resections from which the thymus tissue came. Thymic and blood repertoires showed apparently biased V and J gene usage. Highly overlapping thymic repertoires in unrelated individuals were reported by related research.

Material for sequencing was thymocytes. The rearrangement joins TRBV6-1 to TRBJ1-2; D might be TRBD1 (6 bases). The receptor was derived from a girl under two years old with a congenital heart defect. The CDR3 region is CASSEGTGKDYGYTF. CDR3 sequence (DNA): TGTGCCAGCAGTGAAGGAACAGGGAAAGACTATGGCTACACCTTC.